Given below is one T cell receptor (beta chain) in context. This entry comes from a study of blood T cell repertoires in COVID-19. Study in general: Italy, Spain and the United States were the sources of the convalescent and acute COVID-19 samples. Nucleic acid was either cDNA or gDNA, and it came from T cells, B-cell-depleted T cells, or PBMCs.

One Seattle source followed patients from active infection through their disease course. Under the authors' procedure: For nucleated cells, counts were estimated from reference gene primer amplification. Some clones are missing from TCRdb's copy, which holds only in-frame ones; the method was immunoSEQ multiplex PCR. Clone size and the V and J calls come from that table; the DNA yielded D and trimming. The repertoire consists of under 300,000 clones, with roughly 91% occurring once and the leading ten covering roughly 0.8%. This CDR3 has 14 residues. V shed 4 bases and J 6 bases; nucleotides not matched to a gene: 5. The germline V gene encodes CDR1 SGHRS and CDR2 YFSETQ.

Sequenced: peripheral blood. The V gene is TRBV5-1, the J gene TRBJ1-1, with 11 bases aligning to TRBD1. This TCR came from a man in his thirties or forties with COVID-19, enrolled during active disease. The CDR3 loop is CASSGGTGGPEAFF. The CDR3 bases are TGCGCCAGCAGCGGAGGGACAGGGGGGCCTGAAGCTTTCTTT. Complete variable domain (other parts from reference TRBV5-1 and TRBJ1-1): KAGVTQTPRYLIKTRGQQVTLSCSPISGHRSVSWYQQTPGQGLQFLFEYFSETQRNKGNFPGRFSGRQFSNSRSEMNVSTLELGDSALYLCASSGGTGGPEAFFGQGTRLTVV.